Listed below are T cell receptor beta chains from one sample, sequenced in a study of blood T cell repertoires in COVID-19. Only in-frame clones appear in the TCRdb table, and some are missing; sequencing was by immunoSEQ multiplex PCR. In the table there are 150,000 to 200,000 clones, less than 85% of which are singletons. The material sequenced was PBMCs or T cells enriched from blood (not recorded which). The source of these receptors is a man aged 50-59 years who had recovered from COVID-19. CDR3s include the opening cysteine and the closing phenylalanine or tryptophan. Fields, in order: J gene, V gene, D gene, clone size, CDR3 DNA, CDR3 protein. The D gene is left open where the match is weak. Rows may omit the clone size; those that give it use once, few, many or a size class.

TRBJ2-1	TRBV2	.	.	TGTGCCAGCAGGGCCCCGGGGTCCTACAATGAGCAGTTCTTC	CASRAPGSYNEQFF
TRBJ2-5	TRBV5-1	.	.	TGCGCCAGCAGCTTGGTGGCAGGGGAAGGGACCCAGTACTTC	CASSLVAGEGTQYF
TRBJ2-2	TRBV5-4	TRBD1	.	TGTGCCAGCAGACGACAGGGTCTTAGCACCGGGGAGCTGTTTTTT	CASRRQGLSTGELFF
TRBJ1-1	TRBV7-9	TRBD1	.	TGTGCCAGCAGCTTAAGTCAGGGGGATGCTTTCTTT	CASSLSQGDAFF
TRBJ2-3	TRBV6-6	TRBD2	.	TGTGCCAGCAGTCCGAGTCGACTAGCGGGGGGGCCGGATACGCAGTATTTT	CASSPSRLAGGPDTQYF
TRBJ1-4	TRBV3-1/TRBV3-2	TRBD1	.	TGTGCCAGCAGCCAGCTAGGGACAGGGTTAAATGAACGGGTGTTTTTT	CASSQLGTGLNERVFF
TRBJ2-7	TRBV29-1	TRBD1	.	TGCAGCGTTTTAGAGGGGGCGTACGAGCAGTACTTC	CSVLEGAYEQYF
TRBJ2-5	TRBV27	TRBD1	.	TGTGCCAGCAGGGGGACAGGGAGGCCCGGCCAAGAGACCCAGTACTTC	CASRGTGRPGQETQYF
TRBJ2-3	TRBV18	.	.	TGTGCCAGCTCACCACGGGTTGGCGGGGCGCGCACAGATACGCAGTATTTT	CASSPRVGGARTDTQYF
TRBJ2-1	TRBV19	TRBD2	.	TGTGCCAGTACCCACCTCGGACTAGCGGCCTACAATGAGCAGTTCTTC	CASTHLGLAAYNEQFF
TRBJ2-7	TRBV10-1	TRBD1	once	TGCGCCAGCAGTAACACCCAGGGGGCCCTCTCCTACGAGCAGTACTTC	CASSNTQGALSYEQYF
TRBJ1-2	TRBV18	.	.	TGTGCCAGCTCACCACCGAAAGCCAACTATGGCTACACCTTC	CASSPPKANYGYTF
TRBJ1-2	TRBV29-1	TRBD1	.	TGCAGCGTTGGGGACAGGGTCGAAGGAAGCTACACCTTC	CSVGDRVEGSYTF
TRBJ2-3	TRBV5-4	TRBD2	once	TGTGCCAGCAGCTTGATCACTAGCGGCACAGATACGCAGTATTTT	CASSLITSGTDTQYF
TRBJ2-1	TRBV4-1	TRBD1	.	TGCGCCAGCAGCATCCAAACCGGGACAGGGGGTATCAATGAGCAGTTCTTC	CASSIQTGTGGINEQFF
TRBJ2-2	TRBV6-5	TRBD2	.	TGTGCCAGCAGGCTAGCGGTGAACACCGGGGAGCTGTTTTTT	CASRLAVNTGELFF
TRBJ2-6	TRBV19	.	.	TGTGCCGGAAGAGATTCTAGCTCTGGGGCCAACGTCCTGACTTTC	CAGRDSSSGANVLTF
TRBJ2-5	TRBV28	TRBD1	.	TGTGCCAGCGAGGGACAGGTGAAGACCCAGTACTTC	CASEGQVKTQYF
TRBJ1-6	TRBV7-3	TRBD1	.	TGTGCCAGCAGCTTAAGAGGGGCAGGGGGCTCACCCCTCCACTTT	CASSLRGAGGSPLHF
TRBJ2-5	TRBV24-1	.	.	TGTGCCACCAGTGATATCCGGGTCGGGGAGACCCAGTACTTC	CATSDIRVGETQYF
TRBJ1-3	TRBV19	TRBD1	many	TGTGCCAGTAGTATGGGACAGGTCTCTGGAAACACCATATATTTT	CASSMGQVSGNTIYF
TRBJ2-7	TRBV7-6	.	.	TGTGCCAGCAGCTTAGCGGGGACACAGAGCGGCGAGCAGTACTTC	CASSLAGTQSGEQYF
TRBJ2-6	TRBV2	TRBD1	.	TGTGCCAGCAAGGACAGGGCAGTCTCTGGGGCCAACGTCCTGACTTTC	CASKDRAVSGANVLTF
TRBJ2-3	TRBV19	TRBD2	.	TGTGCCAGTAGTAACAGACTAGCGGGGGGCACAGATACGCAGTATTTT	CASSNRLAGGTDTQYF
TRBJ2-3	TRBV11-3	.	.	TGTGCCAGCAGCCTACAGGGTTCCTCCACAGATACGCAGTATTTT	CASSLQGSSTDTQYF
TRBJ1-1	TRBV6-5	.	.	TGTGCCAGCAGTTACGTGGGGAGCACTGAAGCTTTCTTT	CASSYVGSTEAFF
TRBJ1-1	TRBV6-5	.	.	TGTGCCAGCAGCCCAGGGATGAACACTGAAGCTTTCTTT	CASSPGMNTEAFF
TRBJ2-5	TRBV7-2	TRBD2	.	TGTGCCAGCAGCTTAGCGGGACTAGAATCCGAGACCCAGTACTTC	CASSLAGLESETQYF
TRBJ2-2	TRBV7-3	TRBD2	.	TGTGCCAGCAGCCCGACTAGCGACACCGGGGAGCTGTTTTTT	CASSPTSDTGELFF
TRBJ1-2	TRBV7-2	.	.	TGTGCCAGCAGCTTAGGTTTTCGGCAGGGCTATGGCTACACCTTC	CASSLGFRQGYGYTF
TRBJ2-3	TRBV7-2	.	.	TGTGCCAGCAGCTTAGAGGGCAGGGGCACAGATACGCAGTATTTT	CASSLEGRGTDTQYF
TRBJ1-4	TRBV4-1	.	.	TGCGCCAGCAGTCGGCACAGGGAGACTAATGAAAAACTGTTTTTT	CASSRHRETNEKLFF
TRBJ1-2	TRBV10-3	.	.	TGTGCCATCGCGGATGGGAGAGGCTATGGCTACACCTTC	CAIADGRGYGYTF
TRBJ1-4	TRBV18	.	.	TGTGCCAGCTCCCCGGGAGGGTACAAAGAAAAACTGTTTTTT	CASSPGGYKEKLFF
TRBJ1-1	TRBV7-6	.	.	TGTGCCAGCAGCCTCACAGACAACACTGAAGCTTTCTTT	CASSLTDNTEAFF
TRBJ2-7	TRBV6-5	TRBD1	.	TGTGCCAGCCGGGACAGGATTTACGAGCAGTACTTC	CASRDRIYEQYF
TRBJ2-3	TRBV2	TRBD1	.	TGTGCCAGCTCCTCGCCGAGCGACAGGGCTTCCCCCTCGAGCACAGATACGCAGTATTTT	CASSSPSDRASPSSTDTQYF
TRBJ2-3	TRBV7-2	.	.	TGTGCCAGCAGCTTGCAGGGGTCAGATACGCAGTATTTT	CASSLQGSDTQYF
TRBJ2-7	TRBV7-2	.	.	TGTGCCAGCAGCTTATACGGCAGGGTTGACGAGCAGTACTTC	CASSLYGRVDEQYF
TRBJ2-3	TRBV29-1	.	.	TGCAGCGCCGAGGGTCCCGTGGCAGATACGCAGTATTTT	CSAEGPVADTQYF
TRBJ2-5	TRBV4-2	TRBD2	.	TGTGCCAGCAGCCACGAGGCGCATTCGCGGGGGGTGGTGGAGACCCAGTACTTC	CASSHEAHSRGVVETQYF
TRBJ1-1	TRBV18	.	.	TGTGCCAGCTCACCACCGGGGACATATGGTGAAGCTTTCTTT	CASSPPGTYGEAFF
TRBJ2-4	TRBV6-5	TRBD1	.	TGTGCCAGCAGGGACAGGGTGGAAAACATTCAGTACTTC	CASRDRVENIQYF
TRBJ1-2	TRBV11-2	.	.	TGTGCCAGCAGCTCAGAGCAACAAAGGGGAACGTGGGGCTACACCTTC	CASSSEQQRGTWGYTF
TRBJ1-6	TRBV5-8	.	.	TGTGCCAGCAGCTTTAGGAGTTCACCCCTCCACTTT	CASSFRSSPLHF
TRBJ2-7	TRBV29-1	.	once	TGCAGCGTCTCCTGGGGGCCTTACGAGCAGTACTTC	CSVSWGPYEQYF
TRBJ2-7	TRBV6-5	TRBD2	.	TGTGCCACTACCTCGGGGGGGAGGTACGAGCAGTACTTC	CATTSGGRYEQYF
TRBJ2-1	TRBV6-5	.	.	TGTGCCAGCAGTTACTCGGTCAGTCCTCCCTACAATGAGCAGTTCTTC	CASSYSVSPPYNEQFF
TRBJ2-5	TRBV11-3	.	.	TGTGCCAGCAGCTTAGGGGCTGACAGGCCCCAAGAGACCCAGTACTTC	CASSLGADRPQETQYF
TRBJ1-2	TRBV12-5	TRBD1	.	TGTGCTAGTGGTTCGGGACAGGGTAGTTTTGGCTACACCTTC	CASGSGQGSFGYTF
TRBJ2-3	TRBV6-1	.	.	TGTGCCAGCAGTGATTCGACTTTCGGGGGCACAGATACGCAGTATTTT	CASSDSTFGGTDTQYF
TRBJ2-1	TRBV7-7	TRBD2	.	TGTGCTAGCAGCTTAGTCGCGGGGGGCTCCTACAATGAGCAGTTCTTC	CASSLVAGGSYNEQFF
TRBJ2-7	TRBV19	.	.	TGTGCCAGTAGCATATCCCGGGGACAAAACTTCAAGGACGAGCAGTACTTC	CASSISRGQNFKDEQYF
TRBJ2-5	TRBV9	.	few	TGTGCCAGCAGCGTAGGGCCGGGGAATCAAGAGACCCAGTACTTC	CASSVGPGNQETQYF
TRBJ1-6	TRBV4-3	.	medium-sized	TGCGCCAGCAGCCAAGGCATAGGGAGGTATTCACCCCTCCACTTT	CASSQGIGRYSPLHF
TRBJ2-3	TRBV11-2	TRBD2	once	TGTGCCAGCAGCTTTTATCGTTTAGTAGCGGGATACACAGATACGCAGTATTTT	CASSFYRLVAGYTDTQYF